This TCR beta chain was captured in a study of T cells after yellow fever vaccination. Trimming removed 4 bases from V and 0 bases from J, with 6 bases in between. CDR1 is SQVTM, CDR2 ANQGSEA, per germline. The CDR3 totals 12 residues. Comments on this clonotype: Its target is unknown.

Findings and limits, study-wide: Subsequent booster samples again held most clones from primary vaccination (around 96% CD4, nearly 90% CD8). The study found a weaker secondary response that peaked faster, day 5 versus 15.

5'RACE template switching added a universal primer site and UMIs to TCR cDNA. TCRdb redid the calling of the 5' RACE reads with MiXCR, one entry per CDR3 protein. The profile shows around 500,000 distinct CDR3 sequences, 21% of them singletons. The chain has TRBV29-1 and TRBJ1-1; no clear D. This sample comprised PBMCs, obtained 21 days after the first yellow fever vaccination. This TCR came from a man aged 18 to 30 who received the YFV17D yellow fever vaccine. CDR3 residues: CSVGWMNTEAFF. Written as DNA, the CDR3 is TGCAGCGTTGGATGGATGAACACTGAAGCTTTCTTT.